This T cell receptor beta chain was recorded in a study of beta chain features in type 1 diabetes. General study points: Among patients with Type 1 diabetes, TCRB CDR3s were moderately but significantly shorter in every one of the four CD4+ subsets.

In regard to this clone: Its target is not known.

The authors reverse transcribed all of the isolated RNA, so sequencing captured expressed TCRB transcripts. Naive, central memory and regulatory T cell samples produced a mean of roughly 3.9 million reads. Profiled with immunoSEQ multiplex PCR; TCRdb holds only in-frame clones, not every one. The sample contains 200,000 to 250,000 clones, about 15% of which appear only once. Germline-derived CDR1 and CDR2 are MRHNA and SNTAGT. The CDR3 sequence is 13 residues long. Trimming left V 0 bases short and J 5 bases short, with 7 bases between. This receptor was taken from a young man with type 1 diabetes. This chain joins TRBV6-4 and TRBJ1-2; D not certain. The sample taken for sequencing was naive CD4+ T cells from blood. CDR3 bases: TGTGCCAGCAGTGACTCCGCGGGATATGGCTACACCTTC. It specifies CASSDSAGYGYTF.